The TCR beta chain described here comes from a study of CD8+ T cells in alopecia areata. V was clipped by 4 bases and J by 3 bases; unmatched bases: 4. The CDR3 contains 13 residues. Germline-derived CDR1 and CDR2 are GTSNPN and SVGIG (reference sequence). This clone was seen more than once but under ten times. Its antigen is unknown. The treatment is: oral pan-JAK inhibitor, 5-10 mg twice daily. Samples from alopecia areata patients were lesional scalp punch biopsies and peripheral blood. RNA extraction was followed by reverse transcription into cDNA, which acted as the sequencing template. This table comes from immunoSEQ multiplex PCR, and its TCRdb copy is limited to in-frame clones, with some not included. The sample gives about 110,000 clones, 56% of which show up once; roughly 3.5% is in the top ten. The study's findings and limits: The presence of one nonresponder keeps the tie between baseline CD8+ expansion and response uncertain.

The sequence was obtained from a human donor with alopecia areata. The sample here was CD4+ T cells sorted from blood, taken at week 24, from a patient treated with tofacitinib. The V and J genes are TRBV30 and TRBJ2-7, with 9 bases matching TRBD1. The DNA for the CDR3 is TGTGCCTGGAAGTGGGGACAGGGCTACGAGCAGTACTTC. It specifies CAWKWGQGYEQYF.